Presented here are 21 T cell receptor beta chains from one specimen sequenced in a study of T-cell memory formation after mild COVID-19. Each CDR3 protein gets one entry after TCRdb re-called the 5' RACE reads with MiXCR. The table lists approximately 30,000 distinct CDR3 sequences, 7.5% to 8% of them singletons, with roughly 29% in the top ten. The specimen was PBMCs or a T cell subset sorted from them (not recorded which). Source of these receptors: a man aged 18 to 35 who had mild COVID-19 (a few samples of this study predate the infection). Cell type and time point are not known.

J is TRBJ2-1 and V is TRBV24-1; 13 bases line up with TRBD2. Germline lookup yields CDR1 KGHDR and CDR2 SFDVKD. The CDR3 has 18 residues. Trimming at V came to 3 bases and at J to 1 base, leaving 5 bases not matched to a gene. The CDR3 DNA sequence: TGTGCCACCAGTGATCCGACTAGCGGGGGGTCTTCCTACAATGAGCAGTTCTTC. It encodes CATSDPTSGGSSYNEQFF.

This clonotype was observed many times. V gene TRBV2 combines with J gene TRBJ2-1; D gene ambiguous. V was cut by 3 bases and J by 5 bases, with 8 bases left in between. CDR3 length equals 13 residues. Germline lookup yields CDR1 SNHLY and CDR2 FYNNEI. The DNA for the CDR3 is TGTGCCAGCAGTGATAATAGGGACAATGAGCAGTTCTTC. Translated: CASSDNRDNEQFF.

This clonotype was counted ten times or more. This chain joins TRBV18 and TRBJ2-2; either TRBD1 or TRBD2 may fit D (5 bases each). The V end was cut by 2 bases, the J end by 3 bases, with 7 bases between. There are 14 residues in the CDR3. Germline V gene data show CDR1 as KGHSH and CDR2 as LQKENI. The CDR3 is CASSPGTDTGELFF. The CDR3 DNA is TGTGCCAGCTCACCAGGGACGGACACCGGGGAGCTGTTTTTT. The full variable domain, completed using reference TRBV18 and TRBJ2-2, is NAGVMQNPRHLVRRRGQEARLRCSPMKGHSHVYWYRQLPEEGLKFMVYLQKENIIDESGMPKERFSAEFPKEGPSILRIQQVVRGDSAAYFCASSPGTDTGELFFGEGSRLTVL.

The CDR3 DNA is TGTGCCACCAGTGATCCGGAGCGGGGGGCAGGGTACGAGCAGTACTTC. Translated, it gives CATSDPERGAGYEQYF. The chain carries TRBV24-1 and TRBJ2-7; 9 bases fit TRBD2. V lost 3 bases to trimming and J lost 4 bases; unmatched junction nucleotides: 9. This CDR3 contains 16 residues. The germline gives CDR1 KGHDR, CDR2 SFDVKD.

This clonotype appeared many times. The gene calls are TRBV5-1 and TRBJ2-7; D is undetermined. This CDR3 spans 13 amino acids. V dropped 4 bases and J dropped 3 bases, with 11 bases sitting between them. Germline CDR1 and CDR2: SGHRS and YFSETQ. The CDR3 loop reads CASSPVPGYEQYF. For the CDR3, the DNA is TGCGCCAGCAGCCCGGTTCCAGGCTACGAGCAGTACTTC.

This clonotype was recorded at least ten times. This chain uses TRBV7-2 with TRBJ1-4; 8 nucleotides agree with TRBD1. Germline V CDR1 and CDR2: SGHTA, FQGNSA. This CDR3 region has 15 residues. The junction had 4 bases not matched to a gene; V was cut back by 7 bases and J by 0 bases. In DNA, the CDR3 is TGTGCCAGCAACGGACAGGGAGCAACTAATGAAAAACTGTTTTTT. Translating gives CASNGQGATNEKLFF.

This clonotype was detected many times. The chain combines TRBV5-1 with TRBJ2-5; D is undetermined. The CDR3 is 14 amino acids. Deletions cut 2 bases from V and 1 base from J, with 9 bases between. The V gene's germline CDR1 is SGHRS and CDR2 YFSETQ. CDR3: CASSFGQSQETQYF. The CDR3 nucleotides are TGCGCCAGCAGCTTCGGTCAGTCCCAAGAGACCCAGTACTTC.

This clonotype occurred many times. The rearrangement uses TRBV7-8 and TRBJ2-5; 7 nucleotides align to TRBD2. Germline V gene data show CDR1 as SGHVS and CDR2 as FQNEAQ. The CDR3 covers 13 residues. V trimming: 5 bases; J trimming: 5 bases; junction bases outside the gene matches: 5. The CDR3 loop reads CASSPTSRETQYF. CDR3 DNA sequence: TGTGCCAGCAGCCCGACTAGCCGGGAGACCCAGTACTTC.

In its sample, this clonotype was seen many times. The J gene is TRBJ1-5, the V gene TRBV2; maybe TRBD1 (6 bases). Germline CDR1 and CDR2: SNHLY and FYNNEI. V lost 6 bases and J 0 bases, leaving 12 bases between the germline ends. The CDR3 length is 15 residues. CDR3 amino acids: CASRDRSLSNQPQHF. The CDR3 nucleotides are TGTGCCAGCAGGGACAGAAGTCTTAGCAATCAGCCCCAGCATTTT.

This clonotype occurred many times. In DNA form, the CDR3 reads TGCGCCAGCAGCTTGGGGTACAGGAGGAATGAAAAACTGTTTTTT. As protein: CASSLGYRRNEKLFF. This chain joins TRBV5-1 and TRBJ1-4; D is perhaps TRBD1 (5 bases). There are 15 residues in the CDR3. Trimming left V 0 bases short and J 5 bases short, with 11 bases between. Germline CDR1 is SGHRS and CDR2 is YFSETQ.

This clonotype appeared many times. The chain uses TRBV29-1 and TRBJ2-5; TRBD1 is a possible D gene (5 bases). The CDR3 covers 10 residues. Germline CDR1 is SQVTM and CDR2 is ANQGSEA. Trimming removed 5 bases from V and 4 bases from J, with 5 bases in between. This chain's CDR3 is CSVQGETQYF. In nucleotides, the CDR3 is TGCAGCGTTCAGGGAGAGACCCAGTACTTC.

The V gene is TRBV6-5, the J gene TRBJ2-1, with D possibly TRBD1 on 6 matching bases. CDR1 MNHEY and CDR2 SVGAGI come from the germline V gene. Trimming cost V 6 bases and J 5 bases, with 8 bases left between them. There are 12 residues in the CDR3. The CDR3 sequence is CASRGADNEQFF. CDR3 coding DNA: TGTGCCAGCAGGGGGGCCGACAATGAGCAGTTCTTC.

This clonotype has just a few counts. V gene TRBV7-3 combines with J gene TRBJ1-1; D perhaps matches TRBD1 (6 bases). V was pared by 5 bases and J by 4 bases, with 14 bases between. The CDR3 is 14 amino acids. CDR1 and CDR2 from the germline V gene are SGHTA and FQGTGA. This chain's CDR3 is CASSPTGLGTEAFF. The DNA for the CDR3 is TGTGCCAGCAGCCCAACAGGGTTAGGCACTGAAGCTTTCTTT.

This clonotype was detected ten times or more. The CDR3 nucleotides are TGCGCCAGCAGCCAATTCAGGGGCGAACGGGGGGGAACCCTAGCCAAAAACATTCAGTACTTC. It translates to CASSQFRGERGGTLAKNIQYF. The V call is TRBV4-3, the J call TRBJ2-4; 8 nucleotides agree with TRBD2. V lost 2 bases and J lost 0; bases outside the gene matches: 18. The germline V gene has CDR1 LGHNA and CDR2 YSLEER. The CDR3 is 21 residues long.

V and J are TRBV6-5 and TRBJ2-5; 8 bases line up with TRBD2. The CDR3 totals 15 residues. Germline V gene data show CDR1 as MNHEY and CDR2 as SVGAGI. V dropped 6 bases and J dropped 1; count of bases not matched to a gene: 7. The CDR3 DNA reads TGTGCCAGCAGATTGTCCGGGACTAGCCAAGAGACCCAGTACTTC. It specifies CASRLSGTSQETQYF.

This clonotype occurred many times. This chain's CDR3 is CASSGTLQETQYF. CDR3 bases: TGTGCCAGCAGTGGGACGCTCCAAGAGACCCAGTACTTC. The rearrangement links TRBV28 to TRBJ2-5; D might be TRBD1 or TRBD2, each matching 5 bases. V dropped 5 bases and J dropped 1 base, with 8 bases sitting between them. The CDR3 length is 13 residues. The germline gives CDR1 MDHEN, CDR2 SYDVKM.

Many counts were recorded for this clonotype. The chain links TRBV28 to TRBJ2-3; 8 nucleotides agree with TRBD2. V dropped 5 bases and J dropped 2; count of bases not matched to a gene: 9. The V gene's germline CDR1 is MDHEN and CDR2 SYDVKM. CDR3 size: 16 residues. The DNA of the CDR3 is TGTGCCAGCAGTCCGTCTCGAGCGGGGGACACAGATACGCAGTATTTT. Protein product: CASSPSRAGDTDTQYF.

V is TRBV6-5 and J is TRBJ2-2, with D uncertain. The V gene's germline CDR1 is MNHEY and CDR2 SVGAGI. The CDR3 length is 13 residues. The V and J ends lost 0 bases and 8 bases respectively, with 7 bases between them. Here the CDR3 reads CASSYSNGGELFF. The DNA for the CDR3 is TGTGCCAGCAGTTACTCGAATGGTGGGGAGCTGTTTTTT.

V gene TRBV19 combines with J gene TRBJ1-5, with TRBD1 identical over 10 bases. J lost 9 bases, V lost 7 bases, and 15 bases had no gene match. The CDR3 has 16 residues. Germline V CDR1 and CDR2: LNHDA, SQIVND (reference sequence). The CDR3 DNA reads TGTGCCAGTACCTATGGGACAGGGGTGGAAGTATCGCCCCAGCATTTT. It translates to CASTYGTGVEVSPQHF. Filled out from reference TRBV19 and TRBJ1-5, the complete variable domain reads DGGITQSPKYLFRKEGQNVTLSCEQNLNHDAMYWYRQDPGQGLRLIYYSQIVNDFQKGDIAEGYSVSREKKESFPLTVTSAQKNPTAFYLCASTYGTGVEVSPQHFGDGTRLSIL.

This clonotype was recorded many times. The gene calls are TRBV9 and TRBJ2-1, with 9 bases identical to TRBD2. The trim removed 0 bases at V and 2 bases at J, leaving 3 bases unmatched. This CDR3 contains 16 residues. The germline V gene has CDR1 SGDLS and CDR2 YYNGEE. CDR3 bases: TGTGCCAGCAGCGTAGCTGGCGGGGGGGCCTACAATGAGCAGTTCTTC. Amino acids: CASSVAGGGAYNEQFF.

This clonotype was counted many times. This chain links TRBV4-3 with TRBJ2-3, with D perhaps TRBD1 (6 bases). The CDR3 spans 16 residues. Germline loops: CDR1 LGHNA, CDR2 YSLEER. Trimming stripped 6 bases from V and 1 base from J, with 17 bases between. Here the CDR3 DNA reads TGCGCCAGCAGTCACGGACCAGGGGTGGGCACAGATACGCAGTATTTT. The encoded protein is CASSHGPGVGTDTQYF.